This T cell receptor (beta chain) was sequenced during a study of blood T cell repertoires in COVID-19. The wider study: The analysed material was cDNA or gDNA that came from T cells, B-cell-depleted T cells, or PBMCs.

Per germline, CDR1 MNHNS and CDR2 SASEGT. The V end lost 3 bases, the J end lost 4 bases, and 12 bases lay between the germline ends. This CDR3 is 14 amino acids long. This table comes from immunoSEQ multiplex PCR, and its TCRdb copy is limited to in-frame clones, with some not included. This sample has 250,000 to 300,000 clones, with around 90% found just once. This TCR derives from a woman aged 45-60 years who had recovered from COVID-19. This chain connects TRBV6-1 to TRBJ1-2, with D unclear. Sequenced input: peripheral blood. The CDR3 bases are TGTGCCAGCAGTGATCGGTCTCTAGGCTATGGCTACACCTTC. This gives the protein CASSDRSLGYGYTF.